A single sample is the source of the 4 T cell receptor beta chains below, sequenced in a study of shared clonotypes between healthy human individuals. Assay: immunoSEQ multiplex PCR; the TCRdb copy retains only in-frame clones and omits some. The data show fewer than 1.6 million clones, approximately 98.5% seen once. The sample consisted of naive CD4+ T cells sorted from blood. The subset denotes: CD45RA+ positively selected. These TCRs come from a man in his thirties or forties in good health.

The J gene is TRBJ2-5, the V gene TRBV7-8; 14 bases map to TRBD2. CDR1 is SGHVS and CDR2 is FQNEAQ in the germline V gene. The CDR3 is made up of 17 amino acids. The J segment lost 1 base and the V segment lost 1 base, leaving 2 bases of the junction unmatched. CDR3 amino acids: CASSLGLAGGPQETQYF. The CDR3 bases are TGTGCCAGCAGCTTAGGACTAGCGGGAGGGCCCCAAGAGACCCAGTACTTC.

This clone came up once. The CDR3 spells CASSLKSGIGEQYF. The CDR3, as DNA: TGTGCCAGCAGCTTGAAGAGCGGTATCGGTGAGCAGTACTTC. The gene calls are TRBV7-2 and TRBJ2-7, with a tentative D call TRBD2 (5 bases). CDR3 size: 14 residues. The V end was cut by 3 bases, the J end by 7 bases, with 16 bases between. The germline gives CDR1 SGHTA, CDR2 FQGNSA.

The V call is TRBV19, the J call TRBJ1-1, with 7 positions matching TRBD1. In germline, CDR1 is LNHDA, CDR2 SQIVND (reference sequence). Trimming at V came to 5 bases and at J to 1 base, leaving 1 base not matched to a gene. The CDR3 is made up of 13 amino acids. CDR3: CASSGQANTEAFF. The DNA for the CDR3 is TGTGCCAGTAGTGGACAGGCGAACACTGAAGCTTTCTTT. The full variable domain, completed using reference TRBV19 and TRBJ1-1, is DGGITQSPKYLFRKEGQNVTLSCEQNLNHDAMYWYRQDPGQGLRLIYYSQIVNDFQKGDIAEGYSVSREKKESFPLTVTSAQKNPTAFYLCASSGQANTEAFFGQGTRLTVV.

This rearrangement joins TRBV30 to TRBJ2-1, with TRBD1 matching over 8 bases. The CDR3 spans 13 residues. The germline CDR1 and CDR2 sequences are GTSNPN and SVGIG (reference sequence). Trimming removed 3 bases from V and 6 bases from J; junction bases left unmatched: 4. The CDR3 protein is CAWSADRGNEQFF. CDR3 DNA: TGTGCCTGGAGCGCCGACAGGGGCAATGAGCAGTTCTTC.